These T cell receptor beta chains were read from a single sample in a study of post-analysis software for immune sequencing data. TCRdb recomputed calls from the PCR reads with MiXCR, one row per CDR3 protein. Altogether around 200,000 distinct CDR3 sequences are present, over 25% being singletons, with the ten largest covering nearly 3.5%. Sequenced: blood. All receptors derive from a girl aged 2-17 years with multiple sclerosis. Both conserved end residues are part of each CDR3. Fields, in order: D gene, J gene, clone size, V gene, CDR3 protein, CDR3 DNA. A D gene is named only where the DNA matches it firmly. Only part of the rows carry a size: once, few, many, or a class if the clone is expanded.

D: NA
J: TRBJ1-1
size: few
V: TRBV20-1
CDR3: CSARDVGHATEAFF
DNA: TGCAGTGCTAGAGATGTGGGGCACGCCACTGAAGCTTTCTTT

D: TRBD2
J: TRBJ2-4
size: few
V: TRBV6-2/TRBV6-3
CDR3: CASRKQRGVYERYF
DNA: TGTGCCAGCAGGAAGCAGCGGGGGGTCTACGAGCGGTACTTC

D: NA
J: TRBJ2-5
size: NA
V: TRBV7-3
CDR3: CASSHANEETQYF
DNA: TGTGCCAGCAGCCACGCGAATGAAGAGACCCAGTACTTC

D: NA
J: TRBJ2-3
size: many
V: TRBV2
CDR3: CASSDWIDSTDTQYF
DNA: TGTGCCAGCAGTGATTGGATAGACAGCACAGATACGCAGTATTTT

D: TRBD1
J: TRBJ2-1
size: many
V: TRBV7-9
CDR3: CASSRDRGVYNEQFF
DNA: TGTGCCAGCAGCCGAGACAGGGGGGTCTACAATGAGCAGTTCTTC

D: TRBD1
J: TRBJ2-5
size: NA
V: TRBV6-2/TRBV6-3
CDR3: CASRSGQEETQYF
DNA: TGTGCCAGCAGGAGCGGACAGGAAGAGACCCAGTACTTC

D: NA
J: TRBJ1-1
size: NA
V: TRBV5-1
CDR3: CASSRSQNRANEAFF
DNA: TGCGCCAGCAGCCGATCACAAAACAGGGCCAATGAAGCTTTCTTT

D: TRBD1
J: TRBJ2-3
size: NA
V: TRBV7-9
CDR3: CASSGGQGLDTQYF
DNA: TGTGCCAGCAGCGGGGGACAGGGATTAGATACGCAGTATTTT

D: TRBD1
J: TRBJ1-5
size: NA
V: TRBV28
CDR3: CASRQGVGRPQHF
DNA: TGTGCCAGCAGACAGGGGGTTGGACGGCCCCAGCATTTT

D: NA
J: TRBJ2-1
size: few
V: TRBV14
CDR3: CASSQGWYNEQFF
DNA: TGTGCCAGCAGCCAAGGTTGGTACAATGAGCAGTTCTTC

D: NA
J: TRBJ2-7
size: NA
V: TRBV5-1
CDR3: CASGLGRVPSYEQYF
DNA: TGCGCCAGCGGCTTGGGACGGGTCCCCTCCTACGAGCAGTACTTC

D: TRBD2
J: TRBJ2-1
size: NA
V: TRBV20-1
CDR3: CSARDSSGRPNVKTYEQFF
DNA: TGCAGTGCTAGAGATTCCAGCGGGAGGCCAAACGTTAAAACCTACGAGCAGTTCTTC

D: TRBD1
J: TRBJ1-5
size: NA
V: TRBV10-3
CDR3: CAISESRGQYSNQPQHF
DNA: TGTGCCATCAGTGAGTCTAGGGGACAGTATAGCAATCAGCCCCAGCATTTT

D: TRBD1
J: TRBJ1-2
size: many
V: TRBV29-1
CDR3: CSDRAGTGGYGYTF
DNA: TGCAGCGACCGCGCCGGGACAGGGGGCTATGGCTACACCTTC

D: NA
J: TRBJ1-4
size: few
V: TRBV5-5
CDR3: CASSFPGAEKLFF
DNA: TGTGCCAGCAGCTTTCCCGGTGCTGAAAAACTGTTTTTT

D: TRBD2
J: TRBJ2-7
size: many
V: TRBV7-8
CDR3: CASSRPQRGGPYEQYF
DNA: TGTGCCAGCAGCAGACCCCAGCGGGGAGGGCCATACGAGCAGTACTTC

D: NA
J: TRBJ1-1
size: NA
V: TRBV5-1
CDR3: CASSLAPGWMNTEAFF
DNA: TGCGCCAGCAGCTTGGCCCCGGGGTGGATGAACACTGAAGCTTTCTTT